The source of this T cell receptor beta chain is a study of blood T cell repertoires in COVID-19. Per the study methods: The assay estimated nucleated cells by amplifying reference gene primers. TCRdb's copy holds only in-frame clones and misses some; the assay was immunoSEQ multiplex PCR. The DNA was the basis for D and trimming; V, J and clone size are from that table. The sample has some 64,000 clones, over 75% seen once; the top ten hold roughly 20%. This clone was counted a single time. This CDR3 is built from 13 residues. J lost 11 bases, V lost 6 bases, and 8 bases had no gene match. Germline lookup yields CDR1 LNHDA and CDR2 SQIVND (reference sequence).

The sequenced material came from peripheral blood. The TCR was taken from an elderly man with active or convalescent COVID-19. The chain has TRBV19 and TRBJ1-1, with 11 bases fitting TRBD1. The DNA of the CDR3 is TGTGCCAGTAGGCCTAGGACAGGGGGCAAGGCTTTCTTT. This sequence encodes CASRPRTGGKAFF.